Listed below are T cell receptor beta chains from one sample, sequenced in a study of T cell repertoires in cytomegalovirus infection. TCRdb re-called the reads with MiXCR, one entry per CDR3 protein. The sample consists of about 130,000 distinct CDR3 sequences, about 10% of them appearing once. Sequenced material: PBMCs. The receptor set was obtained from a human donor in good health (CMV status not recorded). Some clones in this sample may be carry-over from other donors' samples. CDR3s include the opening cysteine and the closing phenylalanine or tryptophan. D genes are given only for firm matches. Clone size is not always given. Where it is, it says once, few, many or a class for expanded clones.

>many|-|TRBJ2-1|TRBV7-2
CASSSLDDNEQFF
TGTGCCAGCAGCTCCCTGGACGACAATGAGCAGTTCTTC
>-|-|TRBJ2-1|TRBV29-1
CSVLGDLNEQFF
TGCAGCGTCCTCGGGGATCTAAATGAGCAGTTCTTC
>many|TRBD2|TRBJ2-2|TRBV7-2
CASRRDPSGAGELFF
TGTGCCAGCAGACGAGACCCTAGCGGAGCCGGGGAGCTGTTTTTT
>few|TRBD2|TRBJ2-3|TRBV3-1
CASSQDYGTITDTQYF
TGTGCCAGCAGCCAAGATTACGGGACTATTACAGATACGCAGTATTTT
>few|-|TRBJ2-5|TRBV29-1
CSVVFGGPKETQYF
TGCAGCGTTGTATTTGGGGGCCCGAAGGAGACCCAGTACTTC
>many|-|TRBJ1-5|TRBV19
CASGGGGQVGNQPQHF
TGTGCCAGTGGTGGGGGGGGACAAGTGGGCAATCAGCCCCAGCATTTT
>few|-|TRBJ1-1|TRBV3-1
CVSSPAGAITEAFF
TGTGTCAGCAGCCCAGCGGGGGCCATCACTGAAGCTTTCTTT
>many|-|TRBJ2-4|TRBV25-1
CASSEYENIQYF
TGTGCCAGCAGTGAATACGAAAACATTCAGTACTTC
>many|-|TRBJ1-1|TRBV6-2/TRBV6-3
CASRPPGTTSVFF
TGTGCCAGCAGACCCCCCGGGACCACTTCCGTTTTCTTT
>many|-|TRBJ1-1|TRBV12-3/TRBV12-4
CASSLKGMNTEAFF
TGTGCCAGCAGTTTAAAGGGCATGAACACTGAAGCTTTCTTT
>few|-|TRBJ1-4|TRBV2
CASSEGQTTFGEKLFF
TGTGCCAGCAGTGAGGGTCAGACCACCTTCGGGGAAAAACTGTTTTTT
>many|-|TRBJ1-5|TRBV28
CASSPLPERSQHF
TGTGCCAGCAGTCCCCTCCCGGAGCGGTCCCAGCATTTT
>-|-|TRBJ2-5|TRBV20-1
CSARDPLTETQYF
TGCAGTGCTAGAGATCCCCTCACAGAGACCCAGTACTTC
>many|-|TRBJ1-1|TRBV7-2
CASSPLVGGSEAFF
TGTGCCAGCAGCCCCCTCGTCGGGGGCAGTGAAGCTTTCTTT
>few|-|TRBJ2-4|TRBV7-9
CASSSGRGGIQYF
TGTGCCAGCAGCTCCGGACGGGGAGGCATTCAGTACTTC
>few|TRBD1|TRBJ2-1|TRBV2
CASSDDRGPGEQFF
TGTGCCAGCAGCGACGACAGGGGGCCGGGTGAGCAGTTCTTC
>many|-|TRBJ2-1|TRBV7-2
CASSRPVGPAYNEQFF
TGTGCCAGCAGCCGACCGGTGGGACCAGCCTACAATGAGCAGTTCTTC
>many|-|TRBJ2-1|TRBV7-2
CASSVSKGSYNEQFF
TGTGCCAGCAGCGTCTCAAAGGGGTCCTACAATGAGCAGTTCTTC
>-|-|TRBJ1-1|TRBV19
CASSMGRTEAFF
TGTGCCAGTAGTATGGGGAGGACTGAAGCTTTCTTT
>few|-|TRBJ2-7|TRBV29-1
CSVGTDYEQYF
TGCAGCGTCGGGACCGATTACGAGCAGTACTTC
>many|-|TRBJ2-5|TRBV12-3/TRBV12-4
CASSLVLGVETQYF
TGTGCCAGCAGTTTGGTCCTGGGGGTGGAGACCCAGTACTTC
>few|TRBD2|TRBJ2-2|TRBV5-1
CASSLTSGTGELFF
TGCGCCAGCAGCTTGACTAGCGGGACCGGGGAGCTGTTTTTT
>-|TRBD1|TRBJ1-5|TRBV24-1
CATSDDRGNQPQHF
TGTGCCACCAGTGACGACAGGGGCAATCAGCCCCAGCATTTT
>many|TRBD1|TRBJ1-1|TRBV11-2
CASSPNRGNTEAFF
TGTGCCAGCAGCCCTAACAGGGGAAACACTGAAGCTTTCTTT
>few|-|TRBJ1-1|TRBV20-1
CSGLNTEAFF
TGCAGCGGATTGAACACTGAAGCTTTCTTT
>few|TRBD2|TRBJ2-5|TRBV20-1
CSARPYSGTSGGGTQYF
TGCAGTGCGAGACCCTACTCCGGGACTAGCGGCGGCGGGACCCAGTACTTC
>few|TRBD1|TRBJ2-1|TRBV20-1
CSARAPDRGRAAYNEQFF
TGCAGTGCTAGAGCCCCTGACAGGGGGCGGGCCGCCTACAATGAGCAGTTCTTC
>-|TRBD1|TRBJ2-1|TRBV29-1
CSVEAGTGAPPEQFF
TGCAGCGTTGAGGCCGGGACAGGGGCCCCCCCGGAGCAGTTCTTC
>-|-|TRBJ2-2|TRBV5-1
CASSFGLTGELFF
TGCGCCAGCAGCTTTGGCCTTACCGGGGAGCTGTTTTTT
>many|-|TRBJ2-2|TRBV3-1
CASSQNVNTGELFF
TGTGCCAGCAGCCAAAATGTGAACACCGGGGAGCTGTTTTTT
>many|-|TRBJ1-4|TRBV2
CASSLQGYNEKLFF
TGTGCCAGCAGCCTACAGGGTTATAATGAAAAACTGTTTTTT
>many|-|TRBJ1-1|TRBV7-9
CASSLEGLAEAFF
TGTGCCAGCAGCCTTGAGGGTTTGGCTGAAGCTTTCTTT
>many|TRBD1|TRBJ1-1|TRBV11-1
CASSEGTGGPPMNTEAFF
TGTGCCAGCAGCGAGGGGACAGGGGGCCCGCCTATGAACACTGAAGCTTTCTTT
>many|-|TRBJ1-1|TRBV7-8
CASSLRPPGHLLNTEAFF
TGTGCCAGCAGCTTACGACCCCCGGGACACCTTCTGAACACTGAAGCTTTCTTT
>many|TRBD2|TRBJ2-1|TRBV7-2
CASSLEQRGYNEQFF
TGTGCCAGCAGCTTGGAACAGCGGGGTTACAATGAGCAGTTCTTC
>few|TRBD1|TRBJ1-1|TRBV27
CASSFRDRPNTEAFF
TGTGCCAGCAGTTTCCGGGACAGACCGAACACTGAAGCTTTCTTT
>-|TRBD2|TRBJ2-7|TRBV20-1
CSAIRPSGTYEQYF
TGCAGTGCTATTCGGCCTAGCGGTACCTACGAGCAGTACTTC
>few|-|TRBJ1-1|TRBV3-1
CASSQEVNTEAFF
TGTGCCAGCAGCCAAGAGGTGAACACTGAAGCTTTCTTT
>many|TRBD1|TRBJ1-2|TRBV7-2
CASSHRDRVYGYTF
TGTGCCAGCAGCCACCGGGACAGAGTCTATGGCTACACCTTC
>many|-|TRBJ2-5|TRBV7-8
CASSSSGRILGETQYF
TGTGCCAGCAGCTCCAGTGGACGGATACTGGGGGAGACCCAGTACTTC
>many|-|TRBJ1-1|TRBV25-1
CASSEWHAQERNTEAFF
TGTGCCAGCAGTGAATGGCATGCCCAGGAGCGGAACACTGAAGCTTTCTTT
>-|-|TRBJ1-1|TRBV19
CASSWGTNTEAFF
TGTGCCAGTAGTTGGGGGACCAACACTGAAGCTTTCTTT
>many|TRBD1|TRBJ1-2|TRBV27
CASRRQGSNYGYTF
TGTGCCAGCAGGAGACAGGGATCTAACTATGGCTACACCTTC
>many|TRBD1|TRBJ1-1|TRBV19
CASSIPRGLGNTEAFF
TGTGCCAGTAGTATCCCCAGGGGGCTGGGGAACACTGAAGCTTTCTTT
>few|-|TRBJ1-1|TRBV4-1
CASSQAYLGTSTEAFF
TGCGCCAGCAGCCAAGCTTATTTAGGGACATCCACTGAAGCTTTCTTT
>many|-|TRBJ1-2|TRBV24-1
CATSVMGPIRGGYTF
TGTGCCACCAGTGTCATGGGCCCAATCCGAGGGGGCTACACCTTC